This T cell receptor (beta chain) was obtained from a study of cytomegalovirus exposure and HLA in healthy donors. Study overall: Researchers previously reported finding 90 million to 130 million unique TCR beta sequences from around 200 million T cells.

Unmatched junction bases numbered 15, after V lost 4 bases and J lost 7 bases. This CDR3 is built from 17 residues. Germline V CDR1 and CDR2: SGDLS, YYNGEE. Details on this clone: Its cognate antigen is unknown.

PCR primers comprised 60 Vbeta and 13 Jbeta primers. The assay was immunoSEQ multiplex PCR, and TCRdb's table has in-frame clones only and misses some. The listing records roughly 57,000 clones. Findings of the study overall: CMV serostatus alone was available as immune exposure information. The authors reported that TCR beta sequences could predict HLA-A and HLA-B alleles. These predictions were accurate for most subjects in the first cohort. Cytomegalovirus association was assigned to about 180 TCR beta chains.

V usage is TRBV9 and J usage is TRBJ2-1; 9 nucleotides align to TRBD2. This sequence was found in a woman in her 30s in good health and CMV-seropositive. The material sequenced was PBMCs. CDR3 bases: TGTGCCAGCAGCCCCCCTAGGCGGCGGGAGGGCCCGAATGAGCAGTTCTTC. It is translated as CASSPPRRREGPNEQFF. The full variable domain, in which reference TRBV9 and TRBJ2-1 provide the parts outside the CDR3, is DSGVTQTPKHLITATGQRVTLRCSPRSGDLSVYWYQQSLDQGLQFLIQYYNGEERAKGNILERFSAQQFPDLHSELNLSSLELGDSALYFCASSPPRRREGPNEQFFGPGTRLTVL.